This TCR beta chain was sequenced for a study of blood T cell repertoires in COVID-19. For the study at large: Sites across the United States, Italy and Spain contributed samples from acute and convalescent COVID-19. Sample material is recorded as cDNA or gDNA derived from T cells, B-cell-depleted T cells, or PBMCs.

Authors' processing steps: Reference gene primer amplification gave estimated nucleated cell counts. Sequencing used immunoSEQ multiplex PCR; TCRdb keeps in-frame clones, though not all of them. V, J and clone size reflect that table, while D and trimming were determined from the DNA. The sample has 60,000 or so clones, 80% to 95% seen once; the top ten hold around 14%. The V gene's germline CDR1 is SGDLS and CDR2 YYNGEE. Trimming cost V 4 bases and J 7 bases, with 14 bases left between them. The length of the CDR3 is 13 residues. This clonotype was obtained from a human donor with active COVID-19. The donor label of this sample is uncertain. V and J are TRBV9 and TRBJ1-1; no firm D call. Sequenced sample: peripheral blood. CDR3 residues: CASSPPGVHEAFF. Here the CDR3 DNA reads TGTGCCAGCAGCCCACCCGGGGTCCATGAAGCTTTCTTT.